This T cell receptor beta chain stems from a study of long-term antiretroviral therapy in people with HIV. General observations from the study: Controls exceeded HIV repertoires in CDR3 length range. Adherence to ART, viral resistance and therapy changes lacked any data. Diversity measured after ART increased yet remained under transplant donor controls.

Ahead of DNA extraction, samples held roughly 0.9-10 million cryopreserved PBMC each. It was version v3.0 of the immunoSEQ assay that was run at survey level. TCRdb's copy holds only in-frame clones and misses some; the assay was immunoSEQ multiplex PCR. The profile shows over 30,000 clones, roughly four fifths of them singletons. The CDR3 sequence is 16 residues long. V lost 0 bases, J lost 2 bases, and 14 bases lay in between. CDR1 and CDR2 (germline): MNHEY, SVGAGI. As regards this clone: Antigen: not known.

The clonotype originates from a man younger than 35 with HIV. This chain connects TRBV6-5 to TRBJ2-7; a possible D gene is TRBD2 (6 bases). The starting material was unsorted PBMCs, obtained 1 year after starting antiretroviral therapy. CDR3: CASSYSAGTRAYEQYF. For the CDR3, the DNA is TGTGCCAGCAGTTACTCGGCGGGGACTCGGGCCTACGAGCAGTACTTC.